Sequencing of this T cell receptor beta chain was carried out in a study of blood T cell repertoires in COVID-19. In the study overall: The origin of the acute and convalescent COVID-19 samples was the United States, Italy and Spain. T cells, B-cell-depleted T cells, or PBMCs supplied cDNA or gDNA.

Original analysis: The authors estimated nucleated cell counts from reference gene primer amplification. Method: immunoSEQ multiplex PCR; TCRdb's copy keeps in-frame clones and lacks some. That table gives V, J and clone size, and the DNA gave D and trimming. In the table there are under 200,000 clones, 70% to 90% of which are singletons. The sample comprised peripheral blood. This TCR derives from a man aged 50 to 59 who had recovered from COVID-19.

The CDR3 DNA follows: TGCAGCGTTGGAGTCACAGATACGCAGTATTTT. Its protein product is CSVGVTDTQYF. The genes are TRBV29-1 and TRBJ2-3; D not resolved. The CDR3 totals 11 residues. The germline V gene encodes CDR1 SQVTM and CDR2 ANQGSEA. The ends were cut back, 4 bases at V and 2 bases at J, with 4 bases in the middle.